One T cell receptor beta chain is described in this entry. This clone was observed once. Its recognized antigen is unknown. No much larger clone exists at a distance of one base, and base qualities are not known. The data derive from a study of T cell changes during pregnancy in multiple sclerosis (dated by TCRdb to about 2019). For the wider study: Changes in the T cell repertoire over the course of pregnancy were examined in this study in women with multiple sclerosis.

According to the germline V gene, CDR1 reads SGHRS and CDR2 reads YFSETQ. The CDR3 goes from the cysteine to the phenylalanine over 14 residues. Only the CDR3 region is kept as DNA, spanning 42 bases read in frame from base 1. Trimming takes 2 bases from V and 6 bases from J, and the germline ends sit 13 bases apart. The library was built by means of the immunoSEQ multiplex PCR assay. TCRdb took this table from immuneACCESS and kept in-frame rearrangements with V and J called. Such tables lack part of the clones; where checked against another copy, unresolved V genes explain under half of the gap, and the rest is unexplained. The sample table records fewer than 85,000 clones; roughly 92% of these occur just once. Roughly 2.1% of the sample is held by the ten biggest clonotypes.

The receptor was derived from a female donor with multiple sclerosis, enrolled in a pregnancy study. In this chain, TRBV5-1 is recombined with TRBJ2-3; tentative D gene TRBD2, with 6 bases matching. This specimen consisted of peripheral blood, obtained in the second trimester of pregnancy. CDR3 protein: CASSLAGPEDTQYF. The sequence in DNA is TGCGCCAGCAGCTTAGCGGGTCCCGAGGATACGCAGTATTTT.